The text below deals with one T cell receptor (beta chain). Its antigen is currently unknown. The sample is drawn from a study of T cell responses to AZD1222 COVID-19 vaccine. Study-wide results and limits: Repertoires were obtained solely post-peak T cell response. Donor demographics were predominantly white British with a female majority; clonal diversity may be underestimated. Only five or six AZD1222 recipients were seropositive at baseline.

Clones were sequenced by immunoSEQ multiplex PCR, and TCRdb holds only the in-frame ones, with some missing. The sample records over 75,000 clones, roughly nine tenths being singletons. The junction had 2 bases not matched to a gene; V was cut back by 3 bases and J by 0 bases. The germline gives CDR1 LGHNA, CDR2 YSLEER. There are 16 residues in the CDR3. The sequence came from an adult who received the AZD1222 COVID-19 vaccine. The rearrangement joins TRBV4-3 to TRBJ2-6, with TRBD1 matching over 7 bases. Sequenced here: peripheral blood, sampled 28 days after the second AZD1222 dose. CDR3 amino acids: CASSQGDSSGANVLTF. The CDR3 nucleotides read TGCGCCAGCAGCCAGGGGGACAGCTCTGGGGCCAACGTCCTGACTTTC.